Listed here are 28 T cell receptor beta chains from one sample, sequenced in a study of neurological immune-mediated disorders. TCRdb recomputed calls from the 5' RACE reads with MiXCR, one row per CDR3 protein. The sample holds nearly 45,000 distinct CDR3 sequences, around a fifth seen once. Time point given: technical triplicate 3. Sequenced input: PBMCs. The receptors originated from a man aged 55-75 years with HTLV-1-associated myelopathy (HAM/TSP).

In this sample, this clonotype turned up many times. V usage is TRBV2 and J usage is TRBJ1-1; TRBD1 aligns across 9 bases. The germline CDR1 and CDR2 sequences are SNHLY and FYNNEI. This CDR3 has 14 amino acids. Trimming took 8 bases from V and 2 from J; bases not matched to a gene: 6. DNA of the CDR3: TGTGCCAGCCAACGGGACAGGGTTAACACTGAAGCTTTCTTT. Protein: CASQRDRVNTEAFF.

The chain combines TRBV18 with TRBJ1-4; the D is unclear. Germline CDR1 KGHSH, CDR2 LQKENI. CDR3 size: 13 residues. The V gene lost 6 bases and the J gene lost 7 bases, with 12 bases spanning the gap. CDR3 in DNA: TGTGCCAGCTCGCGCGAGGCGGGTGAAAAACTGTTTTTT. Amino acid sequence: CASSREAGEKLFF.

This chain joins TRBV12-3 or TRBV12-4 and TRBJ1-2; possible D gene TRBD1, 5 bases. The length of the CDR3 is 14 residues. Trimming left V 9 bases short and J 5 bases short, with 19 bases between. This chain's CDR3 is CASSLGGWLYGYTF. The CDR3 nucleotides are TGTGCCAGTAGCCTCGGGGGTTGGTTGTATGGCTACACCTTC.

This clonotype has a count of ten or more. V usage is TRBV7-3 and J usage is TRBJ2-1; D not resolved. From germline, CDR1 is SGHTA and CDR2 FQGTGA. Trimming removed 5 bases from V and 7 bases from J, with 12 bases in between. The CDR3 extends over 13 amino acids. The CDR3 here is CASSPAPGNEQFF. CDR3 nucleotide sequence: TGTGCCAGCAGCCCGGCACCCGGGAATGAGCAGTTCTTC. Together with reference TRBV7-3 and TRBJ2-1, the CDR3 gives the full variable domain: GAGVSQTPSNKVTEKGKYVELRCDPISGHTALYWYRQSLGQGPEFLIYFQGTGAADDSGLPNDRFFAVRPEGSVSTLKIQRTERGDSAVYLCASSPAPGNEQFFGPGTRLTVL.

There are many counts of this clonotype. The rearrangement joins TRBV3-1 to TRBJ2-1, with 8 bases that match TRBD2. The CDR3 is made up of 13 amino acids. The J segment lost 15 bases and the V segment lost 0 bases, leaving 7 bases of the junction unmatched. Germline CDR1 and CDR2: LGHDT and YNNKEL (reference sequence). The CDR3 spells CASSQDRSGSPFF. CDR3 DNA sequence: TGTGCCAGCAGCCAAGATCGGAGCGGGAGTCCGTTCTTC.

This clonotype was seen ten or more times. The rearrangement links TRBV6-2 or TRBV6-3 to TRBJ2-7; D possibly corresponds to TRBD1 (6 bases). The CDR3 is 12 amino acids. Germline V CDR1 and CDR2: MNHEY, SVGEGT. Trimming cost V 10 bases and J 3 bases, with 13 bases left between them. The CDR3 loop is CATRDKVYEQYF. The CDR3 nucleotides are TGTGCCACCCGGGACAAAGTCTACGAGCAGTACTTC.

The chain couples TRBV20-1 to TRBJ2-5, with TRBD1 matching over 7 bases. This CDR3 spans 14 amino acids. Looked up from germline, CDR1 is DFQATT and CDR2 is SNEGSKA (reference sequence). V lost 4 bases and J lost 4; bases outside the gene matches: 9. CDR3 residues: CSATPTGRRETQYF. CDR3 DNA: TGCAGTGCTACCCCGACAGGGCGGCGAGAGACCCAGTACTTC.

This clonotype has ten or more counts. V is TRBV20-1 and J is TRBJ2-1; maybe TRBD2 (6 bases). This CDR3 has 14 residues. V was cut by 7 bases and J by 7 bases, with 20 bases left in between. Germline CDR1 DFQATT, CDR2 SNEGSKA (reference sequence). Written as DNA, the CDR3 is TGCAGTGGACTAGTTCCCCCCTTGAGGAATGAGCAGTTCTTC. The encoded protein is CSGLVPPLRNEQFF.

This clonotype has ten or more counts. The CDR3 sequence is CSVEPIYGTGKVGYTF. The DNA of the CDR3 is TGCAGCGTTGAACCAATCTACGGGACAGGGAAGGTGGGCTACACCTTC. V usage is TRBV29-1 and J usage is TRBJ1-2; TRBD1 matches 9 bases. The V and J ends lost 2 bases and 8 bases, in that order; junction bases with no gene match: 15. Germline V gives CDR1 SQVTM, CDR2 ANQGSEA. The CDR3 is 16 amino acids.

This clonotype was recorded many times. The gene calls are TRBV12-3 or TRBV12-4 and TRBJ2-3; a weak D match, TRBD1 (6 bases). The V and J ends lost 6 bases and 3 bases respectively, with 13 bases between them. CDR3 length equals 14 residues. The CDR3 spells CASSHRALTDTQYF. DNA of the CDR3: TGTGCCAGCAGCCACAGGGCCTTGACAGATACGCAGTATTTT.

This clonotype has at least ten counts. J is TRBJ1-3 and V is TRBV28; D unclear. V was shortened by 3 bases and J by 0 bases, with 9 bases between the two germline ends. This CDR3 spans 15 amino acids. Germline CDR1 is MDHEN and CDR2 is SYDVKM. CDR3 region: CASSFGSRSGNTIYF. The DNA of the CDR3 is TGTGCCAGCAGTTTTGGCAGCCGCTCTGGAAACACCATATATTTT.

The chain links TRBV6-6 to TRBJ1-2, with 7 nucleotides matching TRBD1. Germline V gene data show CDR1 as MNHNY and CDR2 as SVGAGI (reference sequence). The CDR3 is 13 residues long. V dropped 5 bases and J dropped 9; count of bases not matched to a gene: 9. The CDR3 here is CASSTGTAPSYTF. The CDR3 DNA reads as TGTGCCAGCAGTACGGGGACAGCTCCGAGCTACACCTTC.

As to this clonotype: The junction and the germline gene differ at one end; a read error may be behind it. CDR3 sequence: CAISGHDESQYF. CDR3 DNA sequence: TGTGCCATCAGTGGGCACGATGAGAGCCAGTACTTC. The chain links TRBV10-3 to TRBJ2-5; D gene uncertain. The CDR3 is 12 residues long. Germline V lookup: CDR1 ENHRY, CDR2 SYGVKD.

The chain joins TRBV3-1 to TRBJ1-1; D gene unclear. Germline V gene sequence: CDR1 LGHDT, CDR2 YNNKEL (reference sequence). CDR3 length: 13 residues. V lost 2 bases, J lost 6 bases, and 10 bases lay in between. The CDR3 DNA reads TGTGCCAGCAGCCAATCGGGAGTCGCTGAAGCTTTCTTT. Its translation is CASSQSGVAEAFF.

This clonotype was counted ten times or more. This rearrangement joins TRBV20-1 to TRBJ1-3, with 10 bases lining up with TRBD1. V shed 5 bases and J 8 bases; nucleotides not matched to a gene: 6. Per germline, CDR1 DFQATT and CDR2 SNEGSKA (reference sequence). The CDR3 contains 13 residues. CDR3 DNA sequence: TGCAGTGCTTCCGGACAGGGGGTATACACCATATATTTT. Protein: CSASGQGVYTIYF.

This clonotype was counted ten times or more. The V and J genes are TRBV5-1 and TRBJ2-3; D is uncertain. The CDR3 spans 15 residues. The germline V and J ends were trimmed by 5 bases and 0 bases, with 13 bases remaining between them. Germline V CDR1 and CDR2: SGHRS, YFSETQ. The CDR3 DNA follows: TGCGCCAGCAGGATTGGACGCCCGAGCACAGATACGCAGTATTTT. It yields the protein CASRIGRPSTDTQYF.

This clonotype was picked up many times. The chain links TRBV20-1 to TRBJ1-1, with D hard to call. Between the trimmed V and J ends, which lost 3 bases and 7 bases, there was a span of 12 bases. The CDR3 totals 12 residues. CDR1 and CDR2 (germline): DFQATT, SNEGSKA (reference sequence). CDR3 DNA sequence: TGCAGTGCTAGTATCCAATTCGATGAAGCTTTCTTT. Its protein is CSASIQFDEAFF.

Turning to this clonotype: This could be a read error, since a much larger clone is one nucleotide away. The CDR3 spells CASRLADRADEQFF. In DNA form, the CDR3 reads TGCGCCAGCAGATTGGCGGACAGGGCGGATGAGCAGTTCTTC. The gene calls are TRBV5-1 and TRBJ2-1; 8 bases agree with TRBD1. Germline V CDR1 and CDR2: SGHRS, YFSETQ. The CDR3 is 14 amino acids.

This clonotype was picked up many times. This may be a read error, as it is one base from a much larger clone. This CDR3 reads CVSMHSGANVLTF. CDR3 DNA: TGTGTCAGCATGCACTCTGGGGCCAACGTCCTGACTTTC. The chain is built from TRBV14 and TRBJ2-6; D remains unclear. CDR3 length equals 13 residues. CDR1 and CDR2 (germline): SGHDN, FVKESK.

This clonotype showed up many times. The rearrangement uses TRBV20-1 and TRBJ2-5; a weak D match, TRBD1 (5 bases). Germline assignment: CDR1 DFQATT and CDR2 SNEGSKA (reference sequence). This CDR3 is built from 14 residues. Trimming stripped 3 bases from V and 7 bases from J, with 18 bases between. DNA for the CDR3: TGCAGTGCTAGCCCCGGACAACGAAGGGGGACCCAGTACTTC. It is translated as CSASPGQRRGTQYF.

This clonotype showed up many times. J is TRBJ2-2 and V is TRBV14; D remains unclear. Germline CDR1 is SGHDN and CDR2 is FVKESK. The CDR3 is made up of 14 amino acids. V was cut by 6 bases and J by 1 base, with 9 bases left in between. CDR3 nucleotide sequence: TGTGCCAGCAGGTCCGGGCTGAACACCGGGGAGCTGTTTTTT. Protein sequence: CASRSGLNTGELFF. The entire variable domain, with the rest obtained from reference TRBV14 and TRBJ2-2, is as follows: EAGVTQFPSHSVIEKGQTVTLRCDPISGHDNLYWYRRVMGKEIKFLLHFVKESKQDESGMPNNRFLAERTGGTYSTLKVQPAELEDSGVYFCASRSGLNTGELFFGEGSRLTVL.

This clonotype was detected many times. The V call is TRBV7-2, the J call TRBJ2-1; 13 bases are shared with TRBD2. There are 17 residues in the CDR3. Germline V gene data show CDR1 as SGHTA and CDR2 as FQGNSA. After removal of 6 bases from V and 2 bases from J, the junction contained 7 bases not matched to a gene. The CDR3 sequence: CASRDGGTSGAYNEQFF. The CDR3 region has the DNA TGTGCCAGCAGGGACGGTGGGACTAGCGGGGCCTACAATGAGCAGTTCTTC.

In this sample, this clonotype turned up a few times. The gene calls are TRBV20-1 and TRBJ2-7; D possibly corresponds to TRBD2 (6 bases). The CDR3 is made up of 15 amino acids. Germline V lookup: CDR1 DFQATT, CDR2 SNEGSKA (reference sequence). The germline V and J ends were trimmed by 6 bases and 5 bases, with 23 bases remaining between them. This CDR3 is CSASGRTHEFHEQYF. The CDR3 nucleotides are TGCAGTGCCTCCGGGAGAACGCACGAGTTTCACGAGCAGTACTTC.

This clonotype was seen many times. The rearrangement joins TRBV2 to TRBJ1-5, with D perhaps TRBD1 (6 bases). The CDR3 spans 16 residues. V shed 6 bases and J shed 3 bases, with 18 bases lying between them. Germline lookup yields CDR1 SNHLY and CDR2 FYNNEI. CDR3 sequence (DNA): TGTGCCAGCAGCCCCAAGGGGGGGGCGGTCAATCAGCCCCAGCATTTT. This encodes CASSPKGGAVNQPQHF.

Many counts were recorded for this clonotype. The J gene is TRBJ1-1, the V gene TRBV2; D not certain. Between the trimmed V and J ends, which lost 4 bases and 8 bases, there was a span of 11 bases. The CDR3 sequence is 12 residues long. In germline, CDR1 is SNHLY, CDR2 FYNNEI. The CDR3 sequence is CASSGTRAEAFF. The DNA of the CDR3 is TGTGCCAGCAGTGGCACCCGGGCCGAAGCTTTCTTT.

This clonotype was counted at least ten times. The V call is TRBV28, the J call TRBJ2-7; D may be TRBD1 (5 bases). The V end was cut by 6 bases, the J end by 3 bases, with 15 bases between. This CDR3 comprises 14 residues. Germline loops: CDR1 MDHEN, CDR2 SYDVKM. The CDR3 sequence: CASSERGGNYEQYF. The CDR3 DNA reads TGTGCCAGCAGCGAAAGGGGCGGCAACTACGAGCAGTACTTC.

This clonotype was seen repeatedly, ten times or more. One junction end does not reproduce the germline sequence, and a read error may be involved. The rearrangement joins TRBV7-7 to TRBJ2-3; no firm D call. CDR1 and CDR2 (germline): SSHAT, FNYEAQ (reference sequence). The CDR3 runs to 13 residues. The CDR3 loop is CASSLEPSDTQYF. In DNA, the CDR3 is TGTGCTAGCAGCTTAGAACCGTCTGATACGCAGTATTTT.

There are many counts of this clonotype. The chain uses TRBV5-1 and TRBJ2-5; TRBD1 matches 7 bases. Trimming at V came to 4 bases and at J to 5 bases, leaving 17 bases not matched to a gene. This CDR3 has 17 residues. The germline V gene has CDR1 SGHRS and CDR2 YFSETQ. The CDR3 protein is CASSLAQGYALGETQYF. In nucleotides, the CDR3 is TGCGCCAGCAGCCTAGCACAGGGGTACGCCCTTGGGGAGACCCAGTACTTC.